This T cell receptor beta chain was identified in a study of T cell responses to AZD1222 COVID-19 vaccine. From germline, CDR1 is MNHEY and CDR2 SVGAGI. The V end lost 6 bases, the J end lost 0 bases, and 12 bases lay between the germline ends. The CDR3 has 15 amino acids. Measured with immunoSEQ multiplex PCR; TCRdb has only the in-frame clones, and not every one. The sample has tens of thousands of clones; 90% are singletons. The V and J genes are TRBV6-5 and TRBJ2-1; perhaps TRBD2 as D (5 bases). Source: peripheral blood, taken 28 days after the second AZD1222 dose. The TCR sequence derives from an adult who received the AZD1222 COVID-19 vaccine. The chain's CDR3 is CASRADVSSYNEQFF. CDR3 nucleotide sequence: TGTGCCAGCAGAGCGGACGTTAGCTCCTACAATGAGCAGTTCTTC.